Listed here are 2 T cell receptor beta chains from one sample, sequenced in a study of CD8 T cells in Susac syndrome. Random-hexamer reverse transcription was applied to about 0.45 to 1 ug RNA. TCRdb reprocessed the immunoSEQ multiplex PCR reads with MiXCR, giving one entry per CDR3 protein. The sample has approximately 190,000 distinct CDR3 sequences; roughly 92% are singletons. Sequenced input: CD4+ T cells from PBMCs. These receptor sequences come from a human donor in good health.

The CDR3 loop reads CASSSRFNQPQHF. As DNA, the CDR3 is TGTGCCAGCAGTTCCAGATTCAATCAGCCCCAGCATTTT. The chain uses TRBV2 and TRBJ1-5; D ambiguous. Germline-derived CDR1 and CDR2 are SNHLY and FYNNEI. The V end was cut by 5 bases, the J end by 3 bases, with 8 bases between. CDR3 size: 13 residues.

As concerns this clonotype: A junction boundary mismatches the germline segment, possibly from a read error. This chain uses TRBV3-1 with TRBJ2-1, with TRBD2 identical over 16 bases. Germline loops: CDR1 LGHDT, CDR2 YNNKEL (reference sequence). The length of the CDR3 is 17 residues. The CDR3: CAGSSLGTSGGANEQFF. As DNA, the CDR3 is TGTGCCGGCAGCTCACTAGGGACTAGCGGGGGGGCCAATGAGCAGTTCTTC.